This T cell receptor beta chain comes out of a study of T cell responses to AZD1222 COVID-19 vaccine. CDR3 length: 13 residues. With 1 base removed from V and 5 bases from J, the gap between germline ends came to 8 bases. Assay: immunoSEQ multiplex PCR; the TCRdb copy retains only in-frame clones and omits some. The data show around 100,000 clones, 80% to 90% seen once. The source of this sequence is an adult in good health. Source: peripheral blood, taken on day 0 of AZD1222 vaccination. J is TRBJ2-5 and V is TRBV12-3 or TRBV12-4, with D tentatively TRBD1 (5 bases). CDR3 residues: CASSLGAGETQYF. CDR3 nucleotide sequence: TGTGCCAGCAGTTTAGGGGCAGGGGAGACCCAGTACTTC.